This entry concerns a single T cell receptor beta chain. Antigen: not known. The data are from a study of shared clonotypes between healthy human individuals. Study background: The cohort had two women and three men, ages 18 to 49. Study-level results: Genetic and exposure-history diversity was limited by the small donor number.

Naive CD8 cells, CD45RO-negative and positively selected for CCR7, excluded terminally differentiated effector memory CD45RA+ cells. Data came from immunoSEQ multiplex PCR; TCRdb stores just in-frame clones and leaves some out. The table lists 1.5 million to 2.5 million clones, just under 95% of them singletons. V shed 4 bases and J 4 bases; nucleotides not matched to a gene: 8. The CDR3 is 15 residues long. CDR1 and CDR2 from the germline V gene are SGHDT and YYEEEE. The chain carries TRBV5-6 and TRBJ2-7; 10 nucleotides align to TRBD1. This TCR came from a man aged 18-30 years in good health. Sequenced: naive CD8+ T cells sorted from blood. CDR3 DNA: TGTGCCAGCAGCCCCGGACAGGGGGTTTTGTACGAGCAGTACTTC. Protein: CASSPGQGVLYEQYF.